This T cell receptor beta chain was captured in a study of shared clonotypes between healthy human individuals. Overall study: The study used three CD4 naive, three CD4 memory, two CD8 naive and one CD8 memory plate per donor.

General study findings and limits: Naive CD4 clonotype sharing across four donors was 4% to 5.5%.

With respect to this clone: Its antigen is undetermined.

This CDR3 is 14 amino acids long. V shed 5 bases, J shed 6 bases, and the junction held 6 bases outside the gene matches. CDR1 and CDR2 from the germline V gene are MDHEN and SYDVKM. The data were produced by immunoSEQ multiplex PCR, yet TCRdb's version contains in-frame clones alone and is incomplete. The data show around 1,900,000 clones, around 95% seen once. CD8 cells regarded as naive lacked CD45RO, were positively chosen for CCR7, and omitted terminally differentiated effector memory CD45RA+ cells. The chain employs TRBV28 and TRBJ2-2; TRBD1 matches at 7 bases. The source is a young man in good health. Some clones in this sample may be carry-over from other donors' samples. What was sequenced was naive CD8+ T cells from PBMCs. CDR3 protein: CASSELGGAGELFF. The CDR3 DNA follows: TGTGCCAGCAGTGAATTAGGGGGCGCCGGGGAGCTGTTTTTT.